This T cell receptor beta chain was captured by sequencing in a study of beta chain features in type 1 diabetes. About the research overall: When patients were set against healthy donors, age, gender and cell yields were similar.

Expressed TCRB transcripts were sequenced because the entire RNA isolate underwent reverse transcription. Naive, central memory and regulatory T cell samples averaged roughly 3.5 million reads. Only in-frame clones appear in the TCRdb table, and some are missing; sequencing was by immunoSEQ multiplex PCR. The table includes 120,000 to 150,000 clones, under 60% detected once. Comment on this clone: As yet, its antigen is unknown.

Study outcomes and limitations: Over-representation of high TCR-expressing cells was a possible consequence of cDNA sequencing. Among patients with Type 1 diabetes, TCRB CDR3s were moderately but significantly shorter in every one of the four CD4+ subsets.

Germline-derived CDR1 and CDR2 are MGHDK and SYGVNS. CDR3 size: 15 residues. V was cut by 1 base and J by 2 bases, with 11 bases left in between. The V and J genes are TRBV25-1 and TRBJ1-1, with a possible D match to TRBD1 (5 bases). Sequenced input: Tregs from blood. This sequence was found in a man aged 18 to 30 in good health. The CDR3 protein is CASSEWGGYNTEAFF. As DNA, the CDR3 is TGTGCCAGCAGTGAATGGGGCGGATACAACACTGAAGCTTTCTTT.